This TCR beta chain was sequenced during a study of cytomegalovirus exposure and HLA in healthy donors. Amplification used 60 Vbeta primers and 13 Jbeta primers. Original analysis: A follow-up analysis tallied around 80 million unique TCR beta chains, roughly 9.9 million shared. Sequenced by immunoSEQ multiplex PCR; TCRdb stores in-frame clones only, minus some. V and J calls and clone size are as listed in that table; D and trimming were resolved from the DNA. The sample data list around 70,000 clones. Points from the study as a whole: Among TCR beta chains, those listed as cytomegalovirus-associated numbered approximately 150. CMV antigen specificity of a few CMV-associated chains was confirmed in vitro. In an earlier analysis, productive rearrangement rates for most beta V segments clustered near 87% or 30%.

In the case of this clone: Its antigen is not identified.

J lost 1 base, V lost 5 bases, and 7 bases had no gene match. Germline loops: CDR1 SGHDT, CDR2 YYEEEE. The CDR3 extends over 15 amino acids. This rearrangement joins TRBV5-6 to TRBJ1-1; the match to TRBD1 covers 8 bases. The clonotype comes from a boy between 10 and 17 years old in good health and CMV-seronegative. The specimen sequenced was PBMCs. The CDR3 coding sequence is TGTGCCAGCAGAGTCCGGACAGGGTGGAACACTGAAGCTTTCTTT. Translation: CASRVRTGWNTEAFF.